These T cell receptor beta chains were read from a single sample in a study of CD8+ T cells in alopecia areata. Measured with immunoSEQ multiplex PCR; TCRdb has only the in-frame clones, and not every one. The sample has under 250,000 clones; 57% are singletons. Here the sequenced sample was CD4+ T cells sorted from blood, taken at week 0. The source of these receptors is a human donor with alopecia areata. The CDR3 runs from the conserved cysteine through the conserved F or W. Fields, in order: clone size, CDR3 length, V gene, D gene, J gene, CDR3 protein, CDR3 DNA. D genes are given only for firm matches. Size is omitted from some rows. Given values are once, few, many or a class for expanded clones.

clone_size: few
cdr3_length: 17
v_call: TRBV4-1
d_call: .
j_call: TRBJ1-5
cdr3_aa: CASSQPMRGPLHQPQHF
cdr3_nt: TGCGCCAGCAGCCAACCCATGAGGGGCCCGCTTCATCAGCCCCAGCATTTT

clone_size: .
cdr3_length: 15
v_call: TRBV14
d_call: .
j_call: TRBJ1-3
cdr3_aa: CASSHQKVPGQDIYF
cdr3_nt: TGTGCCAGCAGCCACCAAAAGGTTCCGGGCCAGGACATATATTTT

clone_size: .
cdr3_length: 14
v_call: TRBV30
d_call: .
j_call: TRBJ2-3
cdr3_aa: CAWSVGNDGDTQYF
cdr3_nt: TGTGCCTGGAGTGTTGGGAACGACGGAGATACGCAGTATTTT

clone_size: .
cdr3_length: 11
v_call: TRBV20-1
d_call: .
j_call: TRBJ2-1
cdr3_aa: CSATQFDEQFF
cdr3_nt: TGCAGTGCTACCCAGTTTGATGAGCAGTTCTTC

clone_size: few
cdr3_length: 15
v_call: TRBV6-6
d_call: .
j_call: TRBJ2-3
cdr3_aa: CASSYSAATGDTQYF
cdr3_nt: TGTGCCAGCAGTTACTCCGCGGCTACAGGAGATACGCAGTATTTT

clone_size: .
cdr3_length: 15
v_call: TRBV10-3
d_call: TRBD2
j_call: TRBJ2-3
cdr3_aa: CAIKWREGNTDTQYF
cdr3_nt: TGTGCCATCAAGTGGCGGGAGGGAAACACAGATACGCAGTATTTT

clone_size: .
cdr3_length: 15
v_call: TRBV5-1
d_call: TRBD1
j_call: TRBJ1-4
cdr3_aa: CASSYGTANNEKLFF
cdr3_nt: TGCGCCAGCAGCTATGGGACAGCCAATAATGAAAAACTGTTTTTT

clone_size: few
cdr3_length: 21
v_call: TRBV4-1
d_call: TRBD2
j_call: TRBJ2-4
cdr3_aa: CASSQDRSRTSGNLAKNIQYF
cdr3_nt: TGCGCCAGCAGCCAAGATCGTAGCAGAACTAGCGGGAATTTAGCCAAAAACATTCAGTACTTC

clone_size: .
cdr3_length: 15
v_call: TRBV2
d_call: .
j_call: TRBJ1-5
cdr3_aa: CASSGRENGNQPQHF
cdr3_nt: TGTGCCAGCAGTGGGCGAGAGAACGGCAATCAGCCCCAGCATTTT

clone_size: few
cdr3_length: 14
v_call: TRBV28
d_call: .
j_call: TRBJ2-7
cdr3_aa: CASSLRQGTYEQYF
cdr3_nt: TGTGCCAGCAGTTTAAGGCAGGGGACCTACGAGCAGTACTTC

clone_size: .
cdr3_length: 13
v_call: TRBV30
d_call: .
j_call: TRBJ2-5
cdr3_aa: CAWSVRVGETQYF
cdr3_nt: TGTGCCTGGAGTGTTCGGGTGGGGGAGACCCAGTACTTC

clone_size: few
cdr3_length: 17
v_call: TRBV7-8
d_call: .
j_call: TRBJ2-6
cdr3_aa: CASSLRTARSGANVLTF
cdr3_nt: TGTGCCAGCAGCTTGAGGACAGCTCGCTCTGGGGCCAACGTCCTGACTTTC

clone_size: few
cdr3_length: 13
v_call: TRBV19
d_call: .
j_call: TRBJ2-3
cdr3_aa: CASTAQHTDTQYF
cdr3_nt: TGTGCCAGTACTGCGCAGCACACAGATACGCAGTATTTT

clone_size: .
cdr3_length: 19
v_call: TRBV14
d_call: TRBD2
j_call: TRBJ2-7
cdr3_aa: CASSRRLADFKRGSYEQYF
cdr3_nt: TGTGCCAGCAGCCGGCGTCTAGCGGACTTCAAAAGGGGATCCTACGAGCAGTACTTC

clone_size: .
cdr3_length: 16
v_call: TRBV29-1
d_call: .
j_call: TRBJ1-1
cdr3_aa: CSVDGSGGRGNTEAFF
cdr3_nt: TGCAGCGTTGACGGGTCCGGCGGACGGGGGAACACTGAAGCTTTCTTT

clone_size: few
cdr3_length: 15
v_call: TRBV23-1
d_call: .
j_call: TRBJ2-1
cdr3_aa: CASSPLPDVVLWEFF
cdr3_nt: TGCGCCAGCAGCCCACTCCCGGATGTCGTTTTATGGGAGTTCTTC

clone_size: few
cdr3_length: 15
v_call: TRBV29-1
d_call: TRBD1
j_call: TRBJ1-5
cdr3_aa: CSVTRGQGPNQPQHF
cdr3_nt: TGCAGCGTCACCCGGGGACAGGGGCCTAATCAGCCCCAGCATTTT

clone_size: .
cdr3_length: 14
v_call: TRBV30
d_call: .
j_call: TRBJ2-2
cdr3_aa: CAWRSGRYAGELFF
cdr3_nt: TGTGCCTGGAGGTCAGGGAGGTACGCCGGGGAGCTGTTTTTT

clone_size: .
cdr3_length: 15
v_call: TRBV6-5
d_call: .
j_call: TRBJ2-7
cdr3_aa: CASSYSRQGSYEQYF
cdr3_nt: TGTGCCAGCAGTTACTCGAGGCAGGGAAGCTACGAGCAGTACTTC

clone_size: .
cdr3_length: 15
v_call: TRBV7-9
d_call: TRBD1
j_call: TRBJ2-5
cdr3_aa: CASSLGQGVQETQYF
cdr3_nt: TGTGCCAGCAGCTTAGGACAGGGCGTACAAGAGACCCAGTACTTC

clone_size: .
cdr3_length: 15
v_call: TRBV7-2
d_call: TRBD2
j_call: TRBJ2-2
cdr3_aa: CASKSGGRTTGELFF
cdr3_nt: TGTGCCAGCAAGAGCGGGGGAAGGACCACCGGGGAGCTGTTTTTT

clone_size: .
cdr3_length: 16
v_call: TRBV10-1
d_call: TRBD1
j_call: TRBJ2-3
cdr3_aa: CASSEPGQGSTDTQYF
cdr3_nt: TGCGCCAGCAGTGAGCCCGGACAGGGAAGCACAGATACGCAGTATTTT

clone_size: few
cdr3_length: 16
v_call: TRBV9
d_call: TRBD1
j_call: TRBJ1-1
cdr3_aa: CASSLGTGGPNTEAFF
cdr3_nt: TGTGCCAGCAGCCTAGGGACAGGGGGCCCGAACACTGAAGCTTTCTTT

clone_size: .
cdr3_length: 12
v_call: TRBV30
d_call: .
j_call: TRBJ1-2
cdr3_aa: CAWRGTHYGYTF
cdr3_nt: TGTGCCTGGAGAGGGACTCACTATGGCTACACCTTC

clone_size: .
cdr3_length: 11
v_call: TRBV29-1
d_call: .
j_call: TRBJ1-2
cdr3_aa: CSFGVNYGYTF
cdr3_nt: TGCAGCTTCGGGGTTAACTATGGCTACACCTTC

clone_size: .
cdr3_length: 14
v_call: TRBV6-1
d_call: .
j_call: TRBJ1-5
cdr3_aa: CASSEAGGNQPQHF
cdr3_nt: TGTGCCAGCAGTGAAGCGGGGGGGAATCAGCCCCAGCATTTT

clone_size: .
cdr3_length: 17
v_call: TRBV5-1
d_call: TRBD2
j_call: TRBJ2-5
cdr3_aa: CASSRIGSGQLRETQYF
cdr3_nt: TGCGCCAGCAGCCGCATCGGTAGCGGGCAGCTTAGGGAGACCCAGTACTTC

clone_size: .
cdr3_length: 13
v_call: TRBV29-1
d_call: TRBD2
j_call: TRBJ2-1
cdr3_aa: CSVPGRARDEQFF
cdr3_nt: TGCAGCGTCCCCGGGAGGGCTAGAGATGAGCAGTTCTTC

clone_size: few
cdr3_length: 13
v_call: TRBV7-9
d_call: .
j_call: TRBJ1-1
cdr3_aa: CASTPIRNRGAFF
cdr3_nt: TGTGCCAGCACTCCGATAAGGAACAGAGGAGCTTTCTTT

clone_size: .
cdr3_length: 16
v_call: TRBV7-8
d_call: .
j_call: TRBJ2-5
cdr3_aa: CASSSGRSGRYETQYF
cdr3_nt: TGTGCCAGCAGCTCGGGTCGGTCGGGAAGATACGAGACCCAGTACTTC

clone_size: .
cdr3_length: 14
v_call: TRBV13
d_call: .
j_call: TRBJ1-6
cdr3_aa: CASSLGDRNSPLHF
cdr3_nt: TGTGCCAGCAGCTTAGGGGATCGTAATTCACCCCTCCACTTT

clone_size: .
cdr3_length: 13
v_call: TRBV30
d_call: .
j_call: TRBJ1-1
cdr3_aa: CAWSRKPNTEAFF
cdr3_nt: TGTGCCTGGAGCAGAAAGCCGAACACTGAAGCTTTCTTT

clone_size: .
cdr3_length: 17
v_call: TRBV9
d_call: .
j_call: TRBJ1-4
cdr3_aa: CASSPERSTRTNEKLFF
cdr3_nt: TGTGCCAGCAGCCCAGAAAGGTCGACACGCACTAATGAAAAACTGTTTTTT

clone_size: .
cdr3_length: 12
v_call: TRBV15
d_call: .
j_call: TRBJ2-7
cdr3_aa: CATSRDHYEQYF
cdr3_nt: TGTGCCACCAGCAGGGACCACTACGAGCAGTACTTC

clone_size: .
cdr3_length: 14
v_call: TRBV11-2
d_call: TRBD2
j_call: TRBJ2-1
cdr3_aa: CASRRAGGPNEQFF
cdr3_nt: TGTGCCAGCCGGCGAGCGGGGGGGCCTAATGAGCAGTTCTTC

clone_size: .
cdr3_length: 15
v_call: TRBV4-1
d_call: .
j_call: TRBJ2-1
cdr3_aa: CASSQDLSSHNEQFF
cdr3_nt: TGCGCCAGCAGCCAAGATCTAAGTAGTCACAATGAGCAGTTCTTC

clone_size: few
cdr3_length: 15
v_call: TRBV29-1
d_call: TRBD1
j_call: TRBJ1-4
cdr3_aa: CSVSLGSRGREKLFF
cdr3_nt: TGCAGCGTCTCCCTGGGCTCCAGGGGGCGCGAAAAACTGTTTTTT

clone_size: .
cdr3_length: 16
v_call: TRBV5-1
d_call: .
j_call: TRBJ1-6
cdr3_aa: CASSLGDRFPHSPLHF
cdr3_nt: TGCGCCAGCAGCTTGGGAGATCGCTTCCCCCATTCACCCCTCCACTTT

clone_size: .
cdr3_length: 12
v_call: TRBV2
d_call: .
j_call: TRBJ2-7
cdr3_aa: CASSVGGPEQYF
cdr3_nt: TGTGCCAGCAGTGTTGGGGGCCCCGAGCAGTACTTC

clone_size: .
cdr3_length: 16
v_call: TRBV4-1
d_call: .
j_call: TRBJ2-7
cdr3_aa: CASSQPGRDLTYEQYF
cdr3_nt: TGCGCCAGCAGCCAACCAGGAAGGGACTTGACCTACGAGCAGTACTTC

clone_size: .
cdr3_length: 17
v_call: TRBV23-1
d_call: .
j_call: TRBJ2-7
cdr3_aa: CASSEAGSRNLYHVQYF
cdr3_nt: TGCGCCAGCAGTGAGGCCGGGAGCCGAAATTTGTACCACGTGCAGTACTTC

clone_size: once
cdr3_length: 16
v_call: TRBV6-5
d_call: TRBD2
j_call: TRBJ2-7
cdr3_aa: CASSSRTSGGTYEQYF
cdr3_nt: TGTGCCAGCAGTTCCCGGACTAGCGGAGGGACCTACGAGCAGTACTTC

clone_size: .
cdr3_length: 14
v_call: TRBV6-5
d_call: TRBD1
j_call: TRBJ2-1
cdr3_aa: CASSYSTGINEQFF
cdr3_nt: TGTGCCAGCAGTTACTCGACAGGGATCAATGAGCAGTTCTTC